This TCR beta chain came from a study of blood T cell repertoires in COVID-19. The CDR3 is 14 residues long. Per the germline V gene, CDR1 is MNHEY and CDR2 is SVGAGI. V shed 0 bases and J 8 bases; nucleotides not matched to a gene: 3. For this clone: This specimen includes other DNA sequences encoding the same CDR3.

Original methodology: Amplification of reference gene primers provided the estimated nucleated cell counts. Data came from immunoSEQ multiplex PCR; TCRdb stores just in-frame clones and leaves some out. That table furnishes V, J and clone size, whereas the DNA furnished D and trimming. The sample holds 250,000 to 350,000 clones, roughly 88% seen once. The sequenced sample was peripheral blood. The chain couples TRBV6-5 to TRBJ1-4; 7 bases map to TRBD1. The sequence was obtained from a woman aged 25-40 years with COVID-19, enrolled during active disease. The CDR3 loop reads CASSYSGGSEKLFF. The CDR3 region has the DNA TGTGCCAGCAGTTACTCAGGGGGCAGCGAAAAACTGTTTTTT.